The TCR beta chain under discussion was sequenced for a study of shared clonotypes between healthy human individuals. Replicate sorted-subset PCRs were loaded with approximately 190 ng DNA, roughly 33,000 T cell genomes. Clones were sequenced by immunoSEQ multiplex PCR, and TCRdb holds only the in-frame ones, with some missing. The sample consists of over 800,000 clones, 80% to 95% of them appearing once. This CDR3 comprises 13 residues. Of note for this clone: What it recognizes is unknown.

Naive CD8 populations comprised CD45RO-negative cells positively selected for CCR7, excluding terminally differentiated effector memory CD45RA+ cells. Study-level points and caveats: Collection of samples was limited to blood; tissue repertoires likely differ. Relative to clonotypes present in all four donors, those not shared had lower generation probabilities. Naive CD4 clonotypes were shared across several donors at around 5%.

This clonotype was obtained from a man aged 25 to 40 in good health. The V gene is TRBV21-1, the J gene TRBJ1-4; the table calls TRBD1, which could not be checked here. TRBV21-1 is described as a pseudogene. Material for sequencing was naive CD8+ T cells sorted from blood. The chain's CDR3 is CASSKRTGVKLFF. CDR3 nucleotides: TGTGCCAGCAGCAAAAGGACAGGGGTAAAACTGTTTTTT.